This TCR beta chain comes out of a study of vaccination and CD4 T cells after COVID-19 (dated by TCRdb to between 2020 and 2023). About the investigation overall: Every convalescent patient had a positive nasal swab PCR test for SARS-CoV-2, with mild disease in 8 to 10 patients and severe disease in one. In the convalescent cohort there were six males and four females, among whom were two Hispanic individuals, seven Caucasians, two Asians and one multiracial person. Participants got two doses of the Pfizer-BioNTech BNT162b2 vaccine (n=8) or two doses of the Moderna mRNA-1273 vaccine (n=2). Post-COVID blood samples from convalescent patients were collected a median of around 100 days after diagnosis, with a range of about 30 to 170 days. Post-vaccine blood samples were taken a median of approximately 70 days after the second vaccine dose, with a range of about 13 to 250 days. For stimulating the cultures, overlapping spike peptide pools were used, derived from SARS-CoV-2 as well as from the common cold coronaviruses HCoV-NL63, HCoV-OC43 and HCoV-229E. Control cultures received a CEFX viral epitope pool as the positive control, an HIV-1 Nef peptide pool as the negative control, or no peptide. In roughly nine COVID-19 convalescent patients and a handful of infection-naive healthy vaccine recipients, the spike-specific CD4+ TCR repertoire before mRNA vaccination was compared with the repertoire after mRNA vaccination. Study-wide conclusions, independent of this receptor: In convalescent patients, a median around 86% of post-vaccine SARS-CoV-2-reactive clones were detected only after vaccination, and vaccine-specific priming was suggested by this finding. Of the vaccine-specific clones in convalescent patients, 304 of 307, or nearly all, reacted only to SARS-CoV-2 spike and did not cross-react with common cold coronaviruses. An increase in the median number of SARS-CoV-2-reactive clonotypes from approximately 21 after infection to 35 to 40 after vaccination was observed, but the change was not found to be significant. The number of convalescent patients in the study was relatively small, and the study did not examine early timepoints following natural infection.

This specimen's treatment or condition label, interpreted: approximately 11-day PBMC culture with coronavirus spike peptide pools or control peptides (ViraFEST assay). To expand antigen-specific T cells with peptide pools and then pick out the expanded clonotypes through TCR sequencing, the study relied on the ViraFEST assay. The positive SARS-CoV-2 PCR tests of the convalescent patients were dated from March to December 2020, before the Alpha, Beta and Delta variants emerged in the United States. Over 1.5 million PBMCs per well were cultured in IMDM with roughly 5.2% human AB serum and 8.5 to 10 IU/ml IL-2, plus 10 ug/ml peptide pools. On days 3 and 7, half of the culture medium was replaced with fresh IL-2-containing medium. CD4+ T cells were isolated after approximately ten days of culture through negative selection using the EasySep CD4+ T cell isolation kit. PBMCs were separated from whole blood using Ficoll-Paque Plus gradient centrifugation and then either used fresh or cryopreserved at -140C. In general, triplicate wells were set up for every culture condition.

The library was generated by PCR. At the Johns Hopkins FTIC core, DNA from the cultured CD4+ T cells underwent TCR sequencing with the Oncomine TCR Beta short-read assay. The QIAamp micro DNA kit was used to extract genomic DNA from the cultured CD4+ T cells. Oncomine TCR Beta libraries from cultured CD4+ T cells were pooled using unique dual indexes and sequenced on an Illumina iSeq 100. The source study handled its data this way. Non-productive sequences were removed, and CDR3s that did not start with C, did not end with F or W, or were shorter than 7 amino acids were discarded. The MANAFEST web application identified antigen-specific clonotypes by comparing peptide-stimulated wells against reference wells and other culture wells. An FDR below 0.05, an odds ratio above 5, and a productive frequency above 0.1% in at least two of three replicate wells were required for clones to be considered positive. A clonotype counted as cross-reactive if it showed significant expansion both in the SARS-CoV-2 spike wells and in at least one common cold coronavirus spike condition. CDR3 homology was assessed with Levenshtein distances (stringdist) and unrooted phylogenetic trees (ape) in R version 3.6.1. Through fastp at Q25 and MiXCR, TCRdb rebuilt clones from the public reads, retaining in-frame beta chains. One record per CDR3 amino acid sequence lists the most common genes and DNA. The V and J calls here are based on TCRdb, not the publication. In all, the sample holds roughly 3,500 distinct CDR3 sequences, and approximately 31% of those were seen once. Of the sample, just under 50% is held by the ten largest clones.

This clonotype was counted a few times. There is no known antigen for this receptor. No base qualities exist here, and no much larger clone lies one base off it. Trimming costs V 5 bases and J 0 bases, and their ends lie 8 bases apart. The CDR3 holds 14 amino acids from the cysteine to the phenylalanine. Only the CDR3 DNA stays, 42 bases, in frame from base 1. CDR1 and CDR2 are drawn from the germline V gene (reference sequence): DFQATT, SNEGSKA. This TCR was recovered from a human donor who had recovered from COVID-19. The sample was CD4+ T cells from blood, cultured in vitro. This chain joins TRBV20-1 to TRBJ1-6; the D gene is possibly TRBD1, with 6 bases matching. Here is the DNA: TGCAGTGCTTCGGACAGCTCCTATAATTCACCCCTCCACTTT. It encodes CSASDSSYNSPLHF.